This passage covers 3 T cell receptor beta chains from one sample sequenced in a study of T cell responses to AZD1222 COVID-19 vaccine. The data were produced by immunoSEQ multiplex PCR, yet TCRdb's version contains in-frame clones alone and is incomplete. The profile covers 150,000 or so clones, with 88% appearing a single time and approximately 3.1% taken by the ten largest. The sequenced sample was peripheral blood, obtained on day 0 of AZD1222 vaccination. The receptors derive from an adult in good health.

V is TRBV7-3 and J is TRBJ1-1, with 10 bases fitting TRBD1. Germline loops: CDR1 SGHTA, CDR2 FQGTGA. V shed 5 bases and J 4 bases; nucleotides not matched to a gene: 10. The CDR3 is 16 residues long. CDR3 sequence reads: CASSETPGQGITEAFF. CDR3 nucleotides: TGTGCCAGCAGCGAAACACCGGGACAGGGGATCACTGAAGCTTTCTTT.

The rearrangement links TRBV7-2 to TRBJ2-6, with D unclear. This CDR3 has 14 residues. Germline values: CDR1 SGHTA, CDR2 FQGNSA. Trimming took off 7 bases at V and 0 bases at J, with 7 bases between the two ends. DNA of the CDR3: TGTGCCAGCATCCCGGTCTCTGGGGCCAACGTCCTGACTTTC. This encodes CASIPVSGANVLTF.

The CDR3 loop reads CAISVFGEAFF. In nucleotides, the CDR3 is TGTGCCATCAGTGTTTTCGGTGAAGCTTTCTTT. This rearrangement joins TRBV10-3 to TRBJ1-1; no clear D gene. V shed 4 bases and J shed 7 bases, with 7 bases lying between them. CDR1 and CDR2 from the germline V gene are ENHRY and SYGVKD. The CDR3 spans 11 residues.